This T cell receptor (beta chain) derives from a study of shared clonotypes between healthy human individuals. Study findings and constraints: The expectation was that sequencing depth would affect clonotype sharing among donors. Memory subsets had estimated richness that was generally smaller than that of naive subsets.

Concerning this clone itself: What it binds is not known.

The length of the CDR3 is 14 residues. Per germline, CDR1 LNHDA and CDR2 SQIVND (reference sequence). The junction had 10 bases not matched to a gene; V was cut back by 11 bases and J by 4 bases. The method was immunoSEQ multiplex PCR; TCRdb's version includes in-frame clones alone and lacks a portion of them. The sample has about 2 million clones, about 95% seen once. This clonotype was obtained from a man aged 18 to 29 in good health. J is TRBJ2-1 and V is TRBV19, with 8 bases that match TRBD1. Material for sequencing was naive CD4+ T cells sorted from blood. Subset in this sample: CD45RA+ positively selected. For the CDR3, the DNA is TGTGCCTGCCATTCCGACAGGGGATACAATGAGCAGTTCTTC. This gives the protein CACHSDRGYNEQFF.